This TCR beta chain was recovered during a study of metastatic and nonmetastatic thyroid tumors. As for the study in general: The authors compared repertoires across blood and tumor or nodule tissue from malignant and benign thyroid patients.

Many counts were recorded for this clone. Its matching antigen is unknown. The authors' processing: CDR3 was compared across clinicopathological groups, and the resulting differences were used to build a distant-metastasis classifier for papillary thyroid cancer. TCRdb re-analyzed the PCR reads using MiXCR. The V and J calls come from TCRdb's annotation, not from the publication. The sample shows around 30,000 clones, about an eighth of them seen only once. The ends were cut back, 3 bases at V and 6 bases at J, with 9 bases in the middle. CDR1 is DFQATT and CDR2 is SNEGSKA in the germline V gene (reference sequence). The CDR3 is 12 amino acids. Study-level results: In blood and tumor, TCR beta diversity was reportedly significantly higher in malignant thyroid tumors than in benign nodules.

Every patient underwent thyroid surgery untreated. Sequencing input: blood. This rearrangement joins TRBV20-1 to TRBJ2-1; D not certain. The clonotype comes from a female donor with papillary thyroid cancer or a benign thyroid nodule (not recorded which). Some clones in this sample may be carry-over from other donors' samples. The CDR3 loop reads CSASRQSNEQFF. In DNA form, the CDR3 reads TGCAGTGCTAGTAGGCAATCCAATGAGCAGTTCTTC.